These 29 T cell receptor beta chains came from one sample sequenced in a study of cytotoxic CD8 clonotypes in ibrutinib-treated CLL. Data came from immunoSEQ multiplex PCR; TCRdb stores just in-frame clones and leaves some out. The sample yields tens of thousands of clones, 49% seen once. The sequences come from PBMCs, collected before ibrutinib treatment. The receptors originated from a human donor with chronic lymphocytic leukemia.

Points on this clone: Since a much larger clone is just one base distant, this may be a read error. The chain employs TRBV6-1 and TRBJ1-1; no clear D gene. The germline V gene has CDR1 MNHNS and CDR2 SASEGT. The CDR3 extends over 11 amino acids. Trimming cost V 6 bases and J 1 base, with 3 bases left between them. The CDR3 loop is CASRRNTEAFF. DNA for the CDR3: TGTGCCAGCAGACGGAACACTGAAGCTTTCTTT.

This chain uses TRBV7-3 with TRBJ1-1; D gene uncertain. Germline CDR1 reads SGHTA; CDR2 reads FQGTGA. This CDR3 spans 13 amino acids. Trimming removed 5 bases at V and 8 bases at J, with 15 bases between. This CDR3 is CASSQTGSGEAFF. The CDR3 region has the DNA TGTGCCAGCAGCCAGACGGGATCGGGGGAAGCTTTCTTT. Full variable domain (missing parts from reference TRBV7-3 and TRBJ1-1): GAGVSQTPSNKVTEKGKYVELRCDPISGHTALYWYRQSLGQGPEFLIYFQGTGAADDSGLPNDRFFAVRPEGSVSTLKIQRTERGDSAVYLCASSQTGSGEAFFGQGTRLTVV.

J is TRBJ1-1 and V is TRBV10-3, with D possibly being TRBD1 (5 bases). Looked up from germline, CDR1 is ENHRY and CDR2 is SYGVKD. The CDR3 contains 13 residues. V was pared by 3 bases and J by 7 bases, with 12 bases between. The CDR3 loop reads CAISDQGHLEAFF. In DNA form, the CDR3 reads TGTGCCATCAGTGACCAAGGACATCTTGAAGCTTTCTTT.

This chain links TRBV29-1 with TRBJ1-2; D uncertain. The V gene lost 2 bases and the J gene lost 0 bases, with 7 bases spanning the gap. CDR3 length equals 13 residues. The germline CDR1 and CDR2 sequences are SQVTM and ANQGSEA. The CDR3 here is CSVENRANYGYTF. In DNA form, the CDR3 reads TGCAGCGTTGAAAACAGAGCTAACTATGGCTACACCTTC.

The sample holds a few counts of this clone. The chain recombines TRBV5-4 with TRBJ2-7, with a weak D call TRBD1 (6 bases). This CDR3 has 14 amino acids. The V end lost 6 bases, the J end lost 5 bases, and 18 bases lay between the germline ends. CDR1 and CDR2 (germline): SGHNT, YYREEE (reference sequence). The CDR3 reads CASTRGTSGNEQYF. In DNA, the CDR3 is TGTGCCAGCACGAGAGGGACATCGGGGAACGAGCAGTACTTC.

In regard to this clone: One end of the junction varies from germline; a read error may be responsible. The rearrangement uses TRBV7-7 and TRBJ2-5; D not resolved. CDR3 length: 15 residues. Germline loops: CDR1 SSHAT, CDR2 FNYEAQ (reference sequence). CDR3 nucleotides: TGTGCTAGCAGCTTACACCCCCTGGCTGGGGAGACCCAGTACTTC. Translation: CASSLHPLAGETQYF. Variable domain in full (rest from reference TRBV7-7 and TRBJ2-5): GAGVSQSPRYKVTKRGQDVTLRCDPISSHATLYWYQQALGQGPEFLTYFNYEAQPDKSGLPSDRFSAERPEGSISTLTIQRTEQRDSAMYRCASSLHPLAGETQYFGPGTRLLVL.

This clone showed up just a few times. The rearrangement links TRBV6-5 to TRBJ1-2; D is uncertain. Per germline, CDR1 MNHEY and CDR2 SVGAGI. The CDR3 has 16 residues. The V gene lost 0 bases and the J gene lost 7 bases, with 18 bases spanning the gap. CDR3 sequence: CASSYSPLDLPVGYTF. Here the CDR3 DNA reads TGTGCCAGCAGTTACTCACCCCTGGACTTGCCCGTTGGCTACACCTTC.

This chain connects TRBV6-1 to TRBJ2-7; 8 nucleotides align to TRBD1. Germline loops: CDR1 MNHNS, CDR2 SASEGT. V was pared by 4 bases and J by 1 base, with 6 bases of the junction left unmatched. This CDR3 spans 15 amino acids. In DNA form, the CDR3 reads TGTGCCAGCAGTGCGGCTGGGACAGGATCCTACGAGCAGTACTTC. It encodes CASSAAGTGSYEQYF.

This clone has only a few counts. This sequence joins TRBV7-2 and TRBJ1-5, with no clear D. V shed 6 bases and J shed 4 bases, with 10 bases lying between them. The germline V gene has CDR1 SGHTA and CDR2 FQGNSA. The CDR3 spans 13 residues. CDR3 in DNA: TGTGCCAGCAGTTCCAAGCTTAATCAGCCCCAGCATTTT. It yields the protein CASSSKLNQPQHF.

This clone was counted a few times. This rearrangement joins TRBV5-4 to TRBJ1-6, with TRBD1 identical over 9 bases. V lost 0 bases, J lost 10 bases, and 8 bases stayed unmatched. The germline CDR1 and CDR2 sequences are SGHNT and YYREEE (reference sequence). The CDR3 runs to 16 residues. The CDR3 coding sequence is TGTGCCAGCAGCTTGGGTATAGGACAGGGGAGCTCACCCCTCCACTTT. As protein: CASSLGIGQGSSPLHF.

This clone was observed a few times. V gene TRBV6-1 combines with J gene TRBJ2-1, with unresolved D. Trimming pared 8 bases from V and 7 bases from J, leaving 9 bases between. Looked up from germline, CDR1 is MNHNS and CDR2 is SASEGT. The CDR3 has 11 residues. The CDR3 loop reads CASDRANEQFF. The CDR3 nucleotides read TGTGCCAGCGACCGAGCTAATGAGCAGTTCTTC.

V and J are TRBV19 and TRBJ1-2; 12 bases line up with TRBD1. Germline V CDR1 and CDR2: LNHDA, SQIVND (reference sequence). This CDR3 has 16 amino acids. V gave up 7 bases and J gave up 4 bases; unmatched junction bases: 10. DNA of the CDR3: TGTGCCAGTACCCACCGGGACAGGGGGCTCGGCTATGGCTACACCTTC. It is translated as CASTHRDRGLGYGYTF.

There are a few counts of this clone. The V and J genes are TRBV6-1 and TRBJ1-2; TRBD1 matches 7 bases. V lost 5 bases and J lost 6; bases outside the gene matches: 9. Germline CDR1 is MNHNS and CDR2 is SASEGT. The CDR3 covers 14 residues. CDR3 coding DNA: TGTGCCAGCAGTACTCCAAGGGGGCTAAATGGCTACACCTTC. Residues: CASSTPRGLNGYTF.

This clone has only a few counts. The DNA of the CDR3 is TGTGCCAGCAGTTCACCCACCGGGGGGAAGGAGACCCAGTACTTC. Encoded protein: CASSSPTGGKETQYF. The V gene is TRBV27, the J gene TRBJ2-5; 7 bases map to TRBD2. The V gene end was trimmed by 4 bases and the J gene end by 5 bases; junction bases not matched to a gene: 10. Germline lookup yields CDR1 MNHEY and CDR2 SMNVEV (reference sequence). The CDR3 runs to 15 residues.

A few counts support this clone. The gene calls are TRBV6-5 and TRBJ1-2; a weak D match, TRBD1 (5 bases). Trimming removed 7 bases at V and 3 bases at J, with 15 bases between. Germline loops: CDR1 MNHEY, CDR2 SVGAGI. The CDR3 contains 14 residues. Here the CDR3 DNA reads TGTGCCAGCAATGCAGGGTTTCGGGACTATGGCTACACCTTC. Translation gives CASNAGFRDYGYTF.

In nucleotides, the CDR3 is TGTGCCAGCAGTGCAGGGAAAAACTATGGCTACACCTTC. Translating it yields CASSAGKNYGYTF. The rearrangement joins TRBV2 to TRBJ1-2, with D perhaps TRBD1 (5 bases). V lost 4 bases, J lost 2 bases, and 8 bases lay in between. This CDR3 spans 13 amino acids. CDR1 and CDR2 (germline): SNHLY, FYNNEI.

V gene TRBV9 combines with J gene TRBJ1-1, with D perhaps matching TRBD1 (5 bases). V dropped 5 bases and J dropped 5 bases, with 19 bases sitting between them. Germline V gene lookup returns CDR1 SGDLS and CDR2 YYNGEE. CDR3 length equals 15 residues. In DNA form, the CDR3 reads TGTGCCAGCAGTTCGAGGGCAGGGCAAACGACTGAAGCTTTCTTT. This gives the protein CASSSRAGQTTEAFF.

The CDR3 here is CASSQRDRGLHETQYF. The DNA for the CDR3 is TGCGCCAGCAGCCAACGGGACAGGGGGCTTCATGAGACCCAGTACTTC. The genes are TRBV4-1 and TRBJ2-5, with 12 nucleotides matching TRBD1. The CDR3 has 16 residues. The V segment lost 2 bases and the J segment 5 bases; nucleotides outside the gene matches: 6. CDR1 is MGHRA and CDR2 is YSYEKL in the germline V gene.

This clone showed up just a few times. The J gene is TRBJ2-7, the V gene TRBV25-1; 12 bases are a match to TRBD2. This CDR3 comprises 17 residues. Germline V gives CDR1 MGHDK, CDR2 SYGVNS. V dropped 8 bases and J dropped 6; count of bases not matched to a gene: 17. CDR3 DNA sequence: TGTGCCAGCTCAGGACTAGCGGGGATGTCTCGGTCGGTCGAGCAGTACTTC. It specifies CASSGLAGMSRSVEQYF.

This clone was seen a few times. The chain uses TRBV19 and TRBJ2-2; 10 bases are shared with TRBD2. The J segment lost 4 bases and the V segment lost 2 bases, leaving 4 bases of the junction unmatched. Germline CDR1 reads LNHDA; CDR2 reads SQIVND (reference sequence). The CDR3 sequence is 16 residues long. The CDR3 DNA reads TGTGCCAGTAGTATAAGGGGACTAGCGCCCACCGGGGAGCTGTTTTTT. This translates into CASSIRGLAPTGELFF.

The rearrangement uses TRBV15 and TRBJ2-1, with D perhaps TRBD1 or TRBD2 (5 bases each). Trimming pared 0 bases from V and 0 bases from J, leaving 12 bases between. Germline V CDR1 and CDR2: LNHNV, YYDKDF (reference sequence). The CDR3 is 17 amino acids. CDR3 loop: CATSRERTGRSYNEQFF. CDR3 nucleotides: TGTGCCACCAGCAGAGAGCGGACGGGGCGCTCCTACAATGAGCAGTTCTTC.

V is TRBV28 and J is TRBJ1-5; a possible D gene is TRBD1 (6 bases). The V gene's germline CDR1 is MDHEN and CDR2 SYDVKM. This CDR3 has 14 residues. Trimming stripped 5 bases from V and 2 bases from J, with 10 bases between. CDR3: CASSGYRGNQPQHF. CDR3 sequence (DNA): TGTGCCAGCAGTGGCTACAGGGGCAATCAGCCCCAGCATTTT.

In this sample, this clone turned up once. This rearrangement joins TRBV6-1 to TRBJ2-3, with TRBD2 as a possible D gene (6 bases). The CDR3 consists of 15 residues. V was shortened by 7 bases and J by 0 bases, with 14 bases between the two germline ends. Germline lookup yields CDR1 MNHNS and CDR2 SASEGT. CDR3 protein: CASKGGAISTDTQYF. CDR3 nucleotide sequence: TGTGCCAGCAAGGGCGGGGCAATTAGCACAGATACGCAGTATTTT.

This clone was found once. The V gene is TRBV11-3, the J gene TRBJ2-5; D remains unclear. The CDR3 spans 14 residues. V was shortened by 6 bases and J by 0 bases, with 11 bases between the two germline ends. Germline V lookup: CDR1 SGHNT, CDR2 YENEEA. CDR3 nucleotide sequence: TGTGCCAGCAGTTCAGCAAACAACCAAGAGACCCAGTACTTC. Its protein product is CASSSANNQETQYF.

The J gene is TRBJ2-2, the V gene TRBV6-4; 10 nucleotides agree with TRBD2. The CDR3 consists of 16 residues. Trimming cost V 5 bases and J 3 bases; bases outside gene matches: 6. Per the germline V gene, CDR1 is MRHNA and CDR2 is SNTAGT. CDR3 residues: CASSPRAGGYTGELFF. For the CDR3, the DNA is TGTGCCAGCAGTCCCCGAGCGGGGGGGTACACCGGGGAGCTGTTTTTT.

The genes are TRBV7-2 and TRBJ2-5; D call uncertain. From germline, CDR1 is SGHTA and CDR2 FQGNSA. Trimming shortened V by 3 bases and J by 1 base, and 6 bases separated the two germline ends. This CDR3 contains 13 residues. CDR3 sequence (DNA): TGTGCCAGCAGCTTTACAGCCCAAGAGACCCAGTACTTC. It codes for CASSFTAQETQYF.

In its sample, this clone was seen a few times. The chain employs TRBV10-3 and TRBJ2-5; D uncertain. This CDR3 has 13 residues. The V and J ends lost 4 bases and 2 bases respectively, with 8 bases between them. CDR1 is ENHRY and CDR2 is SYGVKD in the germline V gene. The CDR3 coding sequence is TGTGCCATCAGTGGGGTATTACAAGAGACCCAGTACTTC. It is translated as CAISGVLQETQYF.

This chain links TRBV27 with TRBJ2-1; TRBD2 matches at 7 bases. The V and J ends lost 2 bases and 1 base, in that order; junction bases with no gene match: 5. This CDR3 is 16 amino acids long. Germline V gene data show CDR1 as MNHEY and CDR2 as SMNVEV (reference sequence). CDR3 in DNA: TGTGCCAGCAGTTTAGGGGGGGGGTTTTCCTACAATGAGCAGTTCTTC. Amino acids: CASSLGGGFSYNEQFF.

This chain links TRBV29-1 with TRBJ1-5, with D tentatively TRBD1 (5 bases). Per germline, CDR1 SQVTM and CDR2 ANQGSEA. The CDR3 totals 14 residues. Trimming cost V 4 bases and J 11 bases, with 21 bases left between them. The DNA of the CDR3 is TGCAGCGTTGGGGACCCGGAGGGAGGCCAGGCCCAGCATTTT. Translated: CSVGDPEGGQAQHF.